This TCR beta chain was obtained from a study of T cells in Graves' hyperthyroidism and ophthalmopathy. Patients aged 18 to 65 had newly diagnosed hyperthyroidism of under 2 months' duration. The CDR3 sequence is 14 residues long. Germline CDR1 and CDR2: SGHTA and FQGNSA. Amplification targeted TCR beta CDR3 regions from RNA transcripts. The HTBI primer set served for first-round RT-PCR of the TCR CDR3. TCRdb processed the multiplex PCR reads anew with MiXCR; each CDR3 protein has one entry. Of roughly 700,000 distinct CDR3 sequences detected, under 45% appear once; the ten largest clones hold less than 35%.

The sequencing sample was made of blood. This rearrangement joins TRBV7-2 to TRBJ2-7, with D unclear. Matching the DNA end better, TRBJ2-1 makes the J call doubtful. The clonotype comes from a woman in her thirties or forties with Graves' hyperthyroidism. The chain's CDR3 is CASSHPDTYNEQFF. CDR3 DNA sequence: TGTGCCAGCAGCCACCCCGACACCTACAATGAGCAGTTCTTC.